This T cell receptor (beta chain) was sequenced during a study of blood T cell repertoires in COVID-19. About the research overall: Whether acute or convalescent, the COVID-19 samples came from the United States, Italy and Spain.

This table comes from immunoSEQ multiplex PCR, and its TCRdb copy is limited to in-frame clones, with some not included. This repertoire shows around 250,000 clones, around 88% found once; its top ten account for 5% to 6%. The CDR3 loop spans 15 amino acids. Germline values: CDR1 MNHEY, CDR2 SVGEGT. The V gene lost 0 bases and the J gene lost 6 bases, with 12 bases spanning the gap. The chain couples TRBV6-2 or TRBV6-3 to TRBJ1-5; maybe TRBD1 (6 bases). Input material: peripheral blood. The TCR originated in an elderly woman with COVID-19, enrolled during active disease. The CDR3 loop reads CASSYSSGAGQPQHF. CDR3 nucleotide sequence: TGTGCCAGCAGTTACTCGTCAGGGGCCGGTCAGCCCCAGCATTTT.